This T cell receptor beta chain derives from a study of T cell clones after liver transplantation. Study-wide points: A significant post-transplant drop in circulating graft-donor-reactive CD4 TCRbeta sequences occurred in most of the 8 subjects. Low donor cell numbers restricted donor-reactive repertoire measurement in a couple of subjects.

This clone was seen a single time. Its antigen is undetermined. CDR1 SGDLS and CDR2 YYNGEE come from the germline V gene. V lost 0 bases and J 8 bases, leaving 18 bases between the germline ends. CDR3 length equals 16 residues. Repertoires were generated with immunoSEQ multiplex PCR, while TCRdb's copy carries only in-frame clones and drops some. The repertoire holds about 15,000 clones, roughly 84% seen once, with roughly 30% in the top ten. The rearrangement uses TRBV9 and TRBJ2-1; D is possibly TRBD1 (7 bases). The specimen comprised CD8+ T cells from blood, sampled around 48 months after liver transplant. This clonotype originated in a human patient who received a liver transplant. Among the T cells, some may be from the graft donor. The CDR3 is CASSVAQGGTTDEQFF. CDR3 nucleotides: TGTGCCAGCAGCGTAGCCCAGGGGGGAACGACGGATGAGCAGTTCTTC.